One TCR beta chain is described in this entry. This specimen belongs to a study of blood T cell repertoires in COVID-19. The table came from immunoSEQ multiplex PCR; TCRdb's copy has only in-frame clones and leaves some out. The sample holds approximately 200,000 clones; around 94% are singletons and the top ten take 0.6% to 0.8%. This sequence originates from a man aged 30 to 39 with COVID-19, enrolled during active disease. Sequencing was done on a sample of peripheral blood.

The CDR3 region is CASSLGPRDIQYF. The CDR3 bases are TGTGCCAGCAGCCTGGGCCCGAGAGACATTCAGTACTTC. This sequence joins TRBV5-5 and TRBJ2-4, with no clear D. Germline lookup yields CDR1 SGHKS and CDR2 YYEKEE (reference sequence). CDR3 length: 13 residues. Between the trimmed V and J ends, which lost 4 bases and 8 bases, there was a span of 13 bases.